The clone carrying this T cell receptor beta chain appeared a single time. Antigen: not known. Its ends do not fully match the called genes, so a read error is possible. These data are taken from a study of cytomegalovirus exposure and HLA in healthy donors. Study-wide findings and caveats: TCR beta chains associated with HLA were, in a later analysis, more clonally expanded than equally common others.

CDR1 SEHNR and CDR2 FQNEAQ come from the germline V gene (reference sequence). This CDR3 contains 16 residues. A multiplex PCR was run with 60 Vbeta primers and 13 Jbeta primers. TCRdb keeps only in-frame clones here, not all; method: immunoSEQ multiplex PCR. The sample contains 150,000 to 200,000 clones, roughly 80% of which appear only once. V gene TRBV7-9 combines with J gene TRBJ2-2, with 7 bases identical to TRBD2. The TCR comes from a female donor in good health and CMV-seronegative. The material sequenced was PBMCs. The CDR3 here is CSSSSIRGENTGELFF. The DNA for the CDR3 is TGTTCCAGCAGCTCGATCCGGGGGGAGAACACCGGGGAGCTGTTTTTT.